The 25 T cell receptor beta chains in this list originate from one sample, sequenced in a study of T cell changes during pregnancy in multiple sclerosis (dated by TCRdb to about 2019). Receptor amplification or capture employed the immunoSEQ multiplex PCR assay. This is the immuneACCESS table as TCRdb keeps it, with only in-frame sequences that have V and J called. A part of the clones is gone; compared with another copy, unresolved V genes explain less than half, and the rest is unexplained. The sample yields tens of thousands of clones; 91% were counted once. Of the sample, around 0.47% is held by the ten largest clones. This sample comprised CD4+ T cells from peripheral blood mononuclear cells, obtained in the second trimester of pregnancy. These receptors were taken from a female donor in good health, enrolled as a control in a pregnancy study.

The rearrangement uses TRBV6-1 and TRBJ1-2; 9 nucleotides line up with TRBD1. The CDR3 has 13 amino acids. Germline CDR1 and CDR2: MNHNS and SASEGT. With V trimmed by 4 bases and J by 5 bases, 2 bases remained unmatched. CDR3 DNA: TGTGCCAGCAGTGGACAGGGGGAATATGGCTACACCTTC. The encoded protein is CASSGQGEYGYTF.

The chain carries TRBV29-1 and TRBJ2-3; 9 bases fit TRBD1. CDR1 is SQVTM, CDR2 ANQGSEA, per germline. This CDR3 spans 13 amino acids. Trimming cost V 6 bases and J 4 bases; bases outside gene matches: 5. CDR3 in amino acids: CSVSTGGADTQYF. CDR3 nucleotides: TGCAGCGTGTCTACAGGGGGCGCAGATACGCAGTATTTT.

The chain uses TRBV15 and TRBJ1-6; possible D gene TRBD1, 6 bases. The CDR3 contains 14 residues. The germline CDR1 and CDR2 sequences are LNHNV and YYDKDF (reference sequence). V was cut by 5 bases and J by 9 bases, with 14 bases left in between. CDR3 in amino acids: CATSPRDTGSPLHF. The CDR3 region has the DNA TGTGCCACCAGCCCCCGGGACACGGGTTCACCCCTCCACTTT.

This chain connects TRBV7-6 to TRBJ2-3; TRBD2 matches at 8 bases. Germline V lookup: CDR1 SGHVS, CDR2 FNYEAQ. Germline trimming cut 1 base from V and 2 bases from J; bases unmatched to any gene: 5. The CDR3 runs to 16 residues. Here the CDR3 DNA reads TGTGCCAGCAGCTTAGACGGGAGGGAGAACACAGATACGCAGTATTTT. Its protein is CASSLDGRENTDTQYF.

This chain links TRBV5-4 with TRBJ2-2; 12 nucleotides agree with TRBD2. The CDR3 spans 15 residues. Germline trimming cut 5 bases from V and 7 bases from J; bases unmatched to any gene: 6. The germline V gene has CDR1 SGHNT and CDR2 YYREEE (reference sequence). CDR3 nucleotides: TGTGCCAGCAGTCGACTAGCGGGAGAGGTCGGGGAGCTGTTTTTT. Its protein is CASSRLAGEVGELFF.

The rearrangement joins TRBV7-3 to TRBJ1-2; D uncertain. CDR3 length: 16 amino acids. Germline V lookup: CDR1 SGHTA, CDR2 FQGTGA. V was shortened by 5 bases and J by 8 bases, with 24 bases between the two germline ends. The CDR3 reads CASSPRGGPPVRGYTF. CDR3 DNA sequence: TGTGCCAGCAGCCCCCGGGGAGGGCCCCCTGTCCGCGGCTACACCTTC.

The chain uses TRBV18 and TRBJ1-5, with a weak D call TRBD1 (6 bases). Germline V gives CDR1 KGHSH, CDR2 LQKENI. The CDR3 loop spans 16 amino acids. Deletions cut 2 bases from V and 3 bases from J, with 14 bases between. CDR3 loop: CASSPGVGQHNQPQHF. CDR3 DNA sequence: TGTGCCAGCTCACCAGGGGTGGGACAACACAATCAGCCCCAGCATTTT.

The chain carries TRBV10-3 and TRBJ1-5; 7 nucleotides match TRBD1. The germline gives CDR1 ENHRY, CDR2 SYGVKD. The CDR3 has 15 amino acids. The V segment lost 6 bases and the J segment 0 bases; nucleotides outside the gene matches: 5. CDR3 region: CAIRSGQDSNQPQHF. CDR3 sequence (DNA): TGTGCCATCAGATCCGGACAGGATAGCAATCAGCCCCAGCATTTT.

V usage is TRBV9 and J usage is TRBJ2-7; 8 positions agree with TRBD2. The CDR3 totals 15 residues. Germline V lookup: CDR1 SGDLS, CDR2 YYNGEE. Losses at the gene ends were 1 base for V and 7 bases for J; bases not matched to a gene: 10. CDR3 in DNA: TGTGCCAGCAGCGTATCGGGGGGGCTGTCGGAGGAGCAGTACTTC. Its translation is CASSVSGGLSEEQYF.

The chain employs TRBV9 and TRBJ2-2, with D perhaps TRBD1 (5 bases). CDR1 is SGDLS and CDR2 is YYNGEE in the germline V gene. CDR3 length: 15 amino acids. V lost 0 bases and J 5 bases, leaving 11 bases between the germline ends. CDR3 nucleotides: TGTGCCAGCAGCGTAGGCAGGGCAGGTACCGGGGAGCTGTTTTTT. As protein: CASSVGRAGTGELFF.

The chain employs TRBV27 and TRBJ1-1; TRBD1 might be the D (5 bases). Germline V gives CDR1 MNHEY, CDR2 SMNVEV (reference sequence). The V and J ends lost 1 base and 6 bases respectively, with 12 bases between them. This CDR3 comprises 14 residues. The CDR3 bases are TGTGCCAGCAGTTTATTCCACAGGAGCTCTGAAGCTTTCTTT. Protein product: CASSLFHRSSEAFF.

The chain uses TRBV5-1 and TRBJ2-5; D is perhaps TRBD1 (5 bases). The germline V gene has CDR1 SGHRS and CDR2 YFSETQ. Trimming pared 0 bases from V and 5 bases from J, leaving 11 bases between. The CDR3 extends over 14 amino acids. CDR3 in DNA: TGCGCCAGCAGCTTGGAAGGGGTCAGGGAGACCCAGTACTTC. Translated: CASSLEGVRETQYF.

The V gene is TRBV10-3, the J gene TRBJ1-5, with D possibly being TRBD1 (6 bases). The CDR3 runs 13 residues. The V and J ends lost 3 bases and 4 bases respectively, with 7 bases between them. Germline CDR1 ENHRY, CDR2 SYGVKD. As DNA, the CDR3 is TGTGCCATCAGTGACGGACAGAATCAGCCCCAGCATTTT. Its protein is CAISDGQNQPQHF.

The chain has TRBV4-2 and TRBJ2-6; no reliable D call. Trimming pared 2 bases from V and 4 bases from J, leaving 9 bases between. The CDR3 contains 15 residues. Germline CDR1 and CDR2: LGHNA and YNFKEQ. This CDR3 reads CASSQLVAGANVLTF. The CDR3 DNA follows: TGTGCCAGCAGCCAACTAGTCGCCGGGGCCAACGTCCTGACTTTC.

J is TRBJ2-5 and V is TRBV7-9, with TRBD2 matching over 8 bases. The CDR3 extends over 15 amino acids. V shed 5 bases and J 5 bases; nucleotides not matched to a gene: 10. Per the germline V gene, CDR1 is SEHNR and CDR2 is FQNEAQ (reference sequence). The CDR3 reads CASSQLAVGAETQYF. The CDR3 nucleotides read TGTGCCAGCAGCCAACTAGCGGTAGGCGCGGAGACCCAGTACTTC.

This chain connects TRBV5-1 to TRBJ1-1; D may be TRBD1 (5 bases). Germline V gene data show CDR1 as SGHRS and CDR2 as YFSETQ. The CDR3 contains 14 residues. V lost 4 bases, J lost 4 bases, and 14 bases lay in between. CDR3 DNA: TGCGCCAGCAGCCCTCAGGGTCGTGGCACTGAAGCTTTCTTT. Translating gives CASSPQGRGTEAFF.

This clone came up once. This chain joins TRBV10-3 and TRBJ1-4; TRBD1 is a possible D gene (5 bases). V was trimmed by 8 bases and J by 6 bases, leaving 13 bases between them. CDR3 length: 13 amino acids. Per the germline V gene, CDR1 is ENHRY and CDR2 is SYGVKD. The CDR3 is CAISRGGDEKLFF. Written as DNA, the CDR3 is TGTGCCATCTCTCGGGGAGGGGATGAAAAACTGTTTTTT.

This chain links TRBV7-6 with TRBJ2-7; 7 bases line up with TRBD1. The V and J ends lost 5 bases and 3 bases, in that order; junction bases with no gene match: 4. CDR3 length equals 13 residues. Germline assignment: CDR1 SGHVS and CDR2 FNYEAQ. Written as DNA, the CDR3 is TGTGCCAGCAGCGATACAGGGGACTACGAGCAGTACTTC. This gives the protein CASSDTGDYEQYF.

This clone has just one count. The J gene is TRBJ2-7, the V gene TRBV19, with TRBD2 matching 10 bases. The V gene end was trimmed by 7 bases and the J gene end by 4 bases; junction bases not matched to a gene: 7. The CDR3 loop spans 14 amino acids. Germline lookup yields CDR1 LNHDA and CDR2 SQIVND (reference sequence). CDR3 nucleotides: TGTGCCAGTATCCGAGCGGGGGGGCAGTACGAGCAGTACTTC. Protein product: CASIRAGGQYEQYF.

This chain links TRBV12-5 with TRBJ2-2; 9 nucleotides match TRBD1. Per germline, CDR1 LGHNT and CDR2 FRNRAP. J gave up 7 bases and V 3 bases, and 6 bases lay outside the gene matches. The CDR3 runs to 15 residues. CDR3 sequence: CASGLTGGADGELFF. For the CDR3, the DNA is TGTGCTAGTGGTTTAACAGGGGGCGCGGACGGGGAGCTGTTTTTT.

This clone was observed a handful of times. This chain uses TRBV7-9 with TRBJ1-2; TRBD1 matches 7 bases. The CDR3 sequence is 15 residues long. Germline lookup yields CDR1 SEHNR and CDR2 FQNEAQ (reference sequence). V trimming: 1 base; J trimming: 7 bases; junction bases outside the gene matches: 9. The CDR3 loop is CASSLVEGGGTGYTF. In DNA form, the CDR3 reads TGTGCCAGCAGCTTAGTTGAAGGAGGGGGCACTGGCTACACCTTC.

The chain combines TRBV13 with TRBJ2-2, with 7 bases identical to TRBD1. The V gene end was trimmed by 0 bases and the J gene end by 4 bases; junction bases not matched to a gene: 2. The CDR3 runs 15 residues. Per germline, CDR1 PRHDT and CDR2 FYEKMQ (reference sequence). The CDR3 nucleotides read TGTGCCAGCAGCTTAGGGACAGGGTTCACCGGGGAGCTGTTTTTT. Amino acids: CASSLGTGFTGELFF.

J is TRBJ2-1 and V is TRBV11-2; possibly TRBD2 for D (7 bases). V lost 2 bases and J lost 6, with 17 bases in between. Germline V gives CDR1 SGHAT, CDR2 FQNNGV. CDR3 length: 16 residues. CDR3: CASSLILWGGGNEQFF. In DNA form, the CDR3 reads TGTGCCAGCAGCTTAATCTTGTGGGGGGGCGGCAATGAGCAGTTCTTC. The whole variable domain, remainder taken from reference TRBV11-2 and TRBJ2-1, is EAGVAQSPRYKIIEKRQSVAFWCNPISGHATLYWYQQILGQGPKLLIQFQNNGVVDDSQLPKDRFSAERLKGVDSTLKIQPAKLEDSAVYLCASSLILWGGGNEQFFGPGTRLTVL.

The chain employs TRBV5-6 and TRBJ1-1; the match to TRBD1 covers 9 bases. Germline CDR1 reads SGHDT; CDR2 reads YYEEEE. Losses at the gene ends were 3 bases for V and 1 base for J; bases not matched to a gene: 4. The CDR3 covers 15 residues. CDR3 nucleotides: TGTGCCAGCAGCTCAGGACAGGGGCGGAACACTGAAGCTTTCTTT. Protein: CASSSGQGRNTEAFF.

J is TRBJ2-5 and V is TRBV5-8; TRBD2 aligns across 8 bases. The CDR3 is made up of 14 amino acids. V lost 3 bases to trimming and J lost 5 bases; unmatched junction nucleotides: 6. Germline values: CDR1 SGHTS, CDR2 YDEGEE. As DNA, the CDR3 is TGTGCCAGCAGCTCCGGGACTAGTGTGGAGACCCAGTACTTC. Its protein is CASSSGTSVETQYF.